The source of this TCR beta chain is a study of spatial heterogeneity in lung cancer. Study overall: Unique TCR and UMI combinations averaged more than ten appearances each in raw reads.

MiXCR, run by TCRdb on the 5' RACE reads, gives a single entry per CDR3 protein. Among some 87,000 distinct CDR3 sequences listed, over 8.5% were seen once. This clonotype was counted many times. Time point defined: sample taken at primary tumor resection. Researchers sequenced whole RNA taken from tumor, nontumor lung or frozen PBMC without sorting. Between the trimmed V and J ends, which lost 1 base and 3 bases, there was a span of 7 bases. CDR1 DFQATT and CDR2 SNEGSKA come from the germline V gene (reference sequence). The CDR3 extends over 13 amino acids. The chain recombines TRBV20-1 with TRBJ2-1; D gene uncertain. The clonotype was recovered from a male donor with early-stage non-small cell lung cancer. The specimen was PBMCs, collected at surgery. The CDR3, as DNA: TGCAGTGCTAGAGTACTAAGCTACAATGAGCAGTTCTTC. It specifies CSARVLSYNEQFF.